This record covers a single T cell receptor beta chain. What it recognizes is unknown. The sample originates from a study of early T cells in non-severe SARS-CoV-2 infection. Study-level findings and limits: Database matching using VDJdb favored anti-spike CD8 responses, with private and CD4 specificities left missing.

There are 19 residues in the CDR3. CDR1 MDHEN and CDR2 SYDVKM come from the germline V gene. The ends were cut back, 5 bases at V and 0 bases at J, with 20 bases in the middle. MiXCR was run by TCRdb on the 5' RACE reads, yielding one entry per CDR3 protein. The sample holds some 45,000 distinct CDR3 sequences; roughly 7.3% are singletons and the top ten take around 8%. The sequence came from an adult who was a healthcare worker with PCR-confirmed SARS-CoV-2 infection or an uninfected control (not recorded which). Sequenced input: whole blood. The V call is TRBV28, the J call TRBJ2-6, with D possibly being TRBD1 or TRBD2 (5 bases each). CDR3 loop: CASSLHPGRILSGANVLTF. In DNA form, the CDR3 reads TGTGCCAGCAGTCTGCATCCGGGACGAATCCTCTCTGGGGCCAACGTCCTGACTTTC.